Listed below are T cell receptor beta chains from one sample, sequenced in a study of Ad26.COV2.S vaccination and SARS-CoV-2 variants. Assay: immunoSEQ multiplex PCR; the TCRdb copy retains only in-frame clones and omits some. The sample carries more than 300,000 clones, around 84% recorded once. This specimen was peripheral blood, taken in a trial of Ad26.COV2.S vaccine versus placebo. These receptors were collected from a person between 18 and 59 years old who received the Ad26.COV2.S COVID-19 vaccine or a placebo. The CDR3 runs from the conserved cysteine through the conserved F or W. D genes are given only for firm matches. Clone size is shown for a subset of rows, as once, few, many or a class of expanded clone.

j_call | d_call | v_call | clone_size | cdr3_nt | cdr3_aa
TRBJ2-6 | - | TRBV4-3 | - | TGCGCCTCTAGAGGGGCTGGGGCCAACGTCCTGACTTTC | CASRGAGANVLTF
TRBJ1-1 | - | TRBV18 | - | TGTGCCAGCTCACAGGGACCCACTGAAGCTTTCTTT | CASSQGPTEAFF
TRBJ1-2 | - | TRBV6-5 | - | TGTGCCAGCAGTTCTACAGGAAGAGCTAACTATGGCTACACCTTC | CASSSTGRANYGYTF
TRBJ2-5 | - | TRBV7-8 | - | TGTGCCAGCAGCCTAAGGGCTAGGCAAGAGACCCAGTACTTC | CASSLRARQETQYF
TRBJ1-2 | - | TRBV2 | - | TGTGCCAGCAGGAAAAACAGGGAGGATGGCTACACCTTC | CASRKNREDGYTF
TRBJ2-5 | - | TRBV24-1 | - | TGTGCCACCAGTGATTTAATCAGGGTTCGCGGGACCCAGTACTTC | CATSDLIRVRGTQYF
TRBJ2-7 | TRBD1 | TRBV5-1 | - | TGCGCCAGCAGCTTTCCGGGACAGGGCTACGAGCAGTACTTC | CASSFPGQGYEQYF
TRBJ1-5 | - | TRBV6-4 | few | TGTGCCAGCAGTGACACGGAAGGGTCAGCCCAGCATTTT | CASSDTEGSAQHF
TRBJ2-2 | - | TRBV19 | few | TGTGCCAGTATCCTATCCCCGGGGCAGGGGAGGACCGGGGAGCTGTTTTTT | CASILSPGQGRTGELFF
TRBJ1-1 | - | TRBV5-1 | once | TGCGCCAGCAGCTTGGTGTCCGGTTCCGAAGCTTTCTTT | CASSLVSGSEAFF
TRBJ2-3 | - | TRBV4-1 | once | TGCGCCAGCAGCCAAGATCGGGCTAGCTGGGATACGCAGTATTTT | CASSQDRASWDTQYF
TRBJ2-7 | - | TRBV5-4 | once | TGTGCCAGCAGGCTGATCGAGTCCCACGAGCAGTACTTC | CASRLIESHEQYF
TRBJ2-3 | - | TRBV18 | - | TGTGCCAGCTCCTCCGGGGCGACCACAGATACGCAGTATTTT | CASSSGATTDTQYF
TRBJ2-7 | - | TRBV14 | - | TGTGCCAGCAGCTTGCGGAGCTCCTACGAGCAGTACTTC | CASSLRSSYEQYF
TRBJ1-4 | - | TRBV3-1/TRBV3-2 | - | TGTGCCAGCAGCCAAGGAGGGGAGGGTGAAAAACTGTTTTTT | CASSQGGEGEKLFF
TRBJ1-2 | - | TRBV5-4 | - | TGTGCCAGCAGCTTGGGTTCAGCAAGCCCTAACTATGGCTACACCTTC | CASSLGSASPNYGYTF
TRBJ2-7 | TRBD1 | TRBV30 | - | TGTGCCTGGACTCCCCGGGACAGGTTCTCCTACGAGCAGTACTTC | CAWTPRDRFSYEQYF
TRBJ1-2 | TRBD1 | TRBV27 | once | TGTGCCAGCAGTACTTGGGGACAGGGTTCTAACTATGGCTACACCTTC | CASSTWGQGSNYGYTF
TRBJ2-5 | - | TRBV9 | - | TGTGCCAGCAGCGTAGGGGGACTGGGGGAGACCCAGTACTTC | CASSVGGLGETQYF
TRBJ2-1 | - | TRBV2 | - | TGTGCCAGCAGTTACCGGGACATCAATGAGCAGTTCTTC | CASSYRDINEQFF
TRBJ1-2 | TRBD1 | TRBV7-2 | - | TGTGCCAGCAGCCCTACTAGGGGACAGGGGGTGTACCCTAACTATGGCTACACCTTC | CASSPTRGQGVYPNYGYTF
TRBJ2-5 | - | TRBV9 | - | TGTGCCAGCAGCGTAAGTTCTTTTCTCCAAGAGACCCAGTACTTC | CASSVSSFLQETQYF
TRBJ2-1 | - | TRBV18 | once | TGTGCCAGCTCACCACCGGGGTTACCCAATGAGCAGTTCTTC | CASSPPGLPNEQFF
TRBJ1-1 | - | TRBV6-2/TRBV6-3 | - | TGTGCCAGCAGTTTGGGATTCGAAGCTTTCTTT | CASSLGFEAFF
TRBJ2-7 | - | TRBV12-5 | - | TGTGCTTCCACCCGGGGTTCCACCTACGAGCAGTACTTC | CASTRGSTYEQYF
TRBJ1-5 | - | TRBV29-1 | few | TGCAGCGTTGGCATAGGGGGGGGGAATCAGCCCCAGCATTTT | CSVGIGGGNQPQHF